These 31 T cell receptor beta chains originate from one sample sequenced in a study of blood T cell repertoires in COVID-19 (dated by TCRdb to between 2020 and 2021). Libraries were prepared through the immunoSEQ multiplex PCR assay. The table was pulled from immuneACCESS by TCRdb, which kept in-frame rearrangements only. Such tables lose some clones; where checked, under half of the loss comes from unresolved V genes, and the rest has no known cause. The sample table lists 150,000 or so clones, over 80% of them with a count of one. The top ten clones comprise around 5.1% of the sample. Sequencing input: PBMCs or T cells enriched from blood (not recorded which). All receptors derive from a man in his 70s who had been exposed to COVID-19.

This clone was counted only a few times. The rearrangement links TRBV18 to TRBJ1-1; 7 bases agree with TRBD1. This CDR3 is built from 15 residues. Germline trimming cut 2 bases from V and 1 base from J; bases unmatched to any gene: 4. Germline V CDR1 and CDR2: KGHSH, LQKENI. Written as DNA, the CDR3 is TGTGCCAGCTCACCATCACAGGGGACGAACACTGAAGCTTTCTTT. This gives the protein CASSPSQGTNTEAFF.

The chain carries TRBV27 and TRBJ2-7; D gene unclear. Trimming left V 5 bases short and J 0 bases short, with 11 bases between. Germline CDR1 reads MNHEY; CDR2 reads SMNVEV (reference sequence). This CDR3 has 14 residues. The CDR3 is CASSDHSSSYEQYF. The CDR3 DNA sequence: TGTGCCAGCAGTGATCACAGTAGCTCCTACGAGCAGTACTTC.

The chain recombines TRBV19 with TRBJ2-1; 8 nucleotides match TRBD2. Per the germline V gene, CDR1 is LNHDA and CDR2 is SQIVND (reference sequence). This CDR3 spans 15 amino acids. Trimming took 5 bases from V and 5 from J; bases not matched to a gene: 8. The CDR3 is CASSSASGGNNEQFF. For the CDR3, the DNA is TGTGCCAGTAGTTCGGCCTCGGGGGGGAACAATGAGCAGTTCTTC.

As DNA, the CDR3 is TGTGCCGGAAAAAAAACAGGGGGCGCGAATTCACCCCTCCACTTT. Translation gives CAGKKTGGANSPLHF. The chain joins TRBV5-4 to TRBJ1-6, with 9 bases that match TRBD1. Germline V lookup: CDR1 SGHNT, CDR2 YYREEE (reference sequence). There are 15 residues in the CDR3. V shed 10 bases, J shed 7 bases, and the junction held 12 bases outside the gene matches.

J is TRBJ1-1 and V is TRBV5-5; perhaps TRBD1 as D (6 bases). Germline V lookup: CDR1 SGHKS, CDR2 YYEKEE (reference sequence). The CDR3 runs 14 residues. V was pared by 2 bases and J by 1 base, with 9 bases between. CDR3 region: CASSFHRENTEAFF. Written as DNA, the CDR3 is TGTGCCAGCAGCTTCCACAGGGAGAACACTGAAGCTTTCTTT.

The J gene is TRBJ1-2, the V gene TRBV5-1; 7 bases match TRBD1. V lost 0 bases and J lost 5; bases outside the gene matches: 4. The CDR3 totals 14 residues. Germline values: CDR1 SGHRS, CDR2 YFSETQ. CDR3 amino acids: CASSLGTGGYGYTF. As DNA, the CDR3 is TGCGCCAGCAGCTTGGGGACAGGAGGGTATGGCTACACCTTC.

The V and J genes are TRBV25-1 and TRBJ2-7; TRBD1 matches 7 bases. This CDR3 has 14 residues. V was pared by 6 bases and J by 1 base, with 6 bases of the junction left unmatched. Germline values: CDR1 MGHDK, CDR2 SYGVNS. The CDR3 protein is CASREGAGSYEQYF. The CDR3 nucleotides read TGTGCCAGCAGAGAGGGGGCTGGGTCCTACGAGCAGTACTTC.

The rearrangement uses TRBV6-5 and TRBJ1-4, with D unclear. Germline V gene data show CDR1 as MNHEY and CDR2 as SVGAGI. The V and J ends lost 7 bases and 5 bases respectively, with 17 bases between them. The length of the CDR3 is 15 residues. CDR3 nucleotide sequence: TGTGCCAGCACCCAAGTTCGGGGTCGAAATGAAAAACTGTTTTTT. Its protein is CASTQVRGRNEKLFF.

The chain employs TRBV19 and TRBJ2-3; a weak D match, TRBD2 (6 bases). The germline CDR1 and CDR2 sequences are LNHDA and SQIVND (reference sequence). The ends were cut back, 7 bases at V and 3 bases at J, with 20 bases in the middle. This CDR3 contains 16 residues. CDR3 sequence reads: CASTLNRGSLTDTQYF. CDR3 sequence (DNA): TGTGCCAGTACTCTAAACCGGGGGTCTCTAACAGATACGCAGTATTTT.

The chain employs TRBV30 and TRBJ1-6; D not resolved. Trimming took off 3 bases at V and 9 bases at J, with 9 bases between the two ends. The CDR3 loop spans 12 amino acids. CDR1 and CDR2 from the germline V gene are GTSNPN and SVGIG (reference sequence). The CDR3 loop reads CAWRGSGSPLHF. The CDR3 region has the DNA TGTGCCTGGAGGGGGAGTGGTTCACCCCTCCACTTT.

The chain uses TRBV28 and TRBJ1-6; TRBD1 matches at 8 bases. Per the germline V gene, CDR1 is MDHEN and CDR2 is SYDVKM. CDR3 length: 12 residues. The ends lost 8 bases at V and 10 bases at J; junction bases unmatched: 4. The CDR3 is CASGTGDSPLHF. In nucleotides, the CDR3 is TGTGCCAGCGGGACAGGCGACTCACCCCTCCACTTT.

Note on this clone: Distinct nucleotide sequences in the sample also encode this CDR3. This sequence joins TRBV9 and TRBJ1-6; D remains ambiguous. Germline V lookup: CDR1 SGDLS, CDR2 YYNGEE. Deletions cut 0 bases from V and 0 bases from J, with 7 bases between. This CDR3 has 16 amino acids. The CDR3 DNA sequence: TGTGCCAGCAGCGTAGGAGGGAGCTCCTATAATTCACCCCTCCACTTT. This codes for CASSVGGSSYNSPLHF.

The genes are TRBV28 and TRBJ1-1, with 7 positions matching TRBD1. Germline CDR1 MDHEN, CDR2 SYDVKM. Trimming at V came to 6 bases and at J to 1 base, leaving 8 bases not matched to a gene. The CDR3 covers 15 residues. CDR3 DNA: TGTGCCAGCAGGGGTACACAGGGGCGGAACACTGAAGCTTTCTTT. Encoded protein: CASRGTQGRNTEAFF.

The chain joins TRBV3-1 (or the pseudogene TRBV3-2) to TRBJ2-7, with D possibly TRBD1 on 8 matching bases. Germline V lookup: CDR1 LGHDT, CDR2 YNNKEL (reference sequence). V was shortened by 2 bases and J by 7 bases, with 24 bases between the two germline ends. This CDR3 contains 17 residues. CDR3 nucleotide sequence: TGTGCCAGCAGCCAATCGAGTGGCAGGGGGCTTAGCGGGGAGCAGTACTTC. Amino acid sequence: CASSQSSGRGLSGEQYF.

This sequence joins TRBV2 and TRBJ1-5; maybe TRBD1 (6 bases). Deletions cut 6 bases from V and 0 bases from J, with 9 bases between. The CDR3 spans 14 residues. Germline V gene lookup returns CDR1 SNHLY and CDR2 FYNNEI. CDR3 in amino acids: CASRRDNSNQPQHF. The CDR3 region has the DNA TGTGCCAGCAGGAGGGACAATAGCAATCAGCCCCAGCATTTT.

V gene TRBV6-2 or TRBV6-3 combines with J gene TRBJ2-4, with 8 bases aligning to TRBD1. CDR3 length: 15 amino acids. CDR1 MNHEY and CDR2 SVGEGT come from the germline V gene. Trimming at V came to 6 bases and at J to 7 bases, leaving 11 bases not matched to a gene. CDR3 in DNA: TGTGCCAGCAGCTTCCGGACAGGGTCCTTCAACATTCAGTACTTC. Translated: CASSFRTGSFNIQYF.

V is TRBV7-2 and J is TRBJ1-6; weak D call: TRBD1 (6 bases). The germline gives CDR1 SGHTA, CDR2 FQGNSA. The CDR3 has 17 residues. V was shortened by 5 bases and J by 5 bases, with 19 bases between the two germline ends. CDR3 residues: CASSPEPGGRNNSPLHF. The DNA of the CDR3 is TGTGCCAGCAGCCCCGAGCCCGGGGGGCGAAATAATTCACCCCTCCACTTT.

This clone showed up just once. The CDR3 loop reads CASRLSTDRVYTEAFF. Written as DNA, the CDR3 is TGTGCCAGCAGACTCTCCACCGACAGGGTCTACACTGAAGCTTTCTTT. This chain uses TRBV7-8 with TRBJ1-1; the match to TRBD1 covers 7 bases. CDR1 is SGHVS, CDR2 FQNEAQ, per germline. V shed 6 bases and J 3 bases; nucleotides not matched to a gene: 13. This CDR3 is 16 amino acids long.

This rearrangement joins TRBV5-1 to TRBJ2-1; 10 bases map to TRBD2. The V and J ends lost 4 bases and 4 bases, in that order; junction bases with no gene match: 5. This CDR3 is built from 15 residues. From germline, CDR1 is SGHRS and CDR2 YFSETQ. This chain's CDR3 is CASSETSGVYNEQFF. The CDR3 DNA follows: TGCGCCAGCAGCGAAACTAGCGGGGTGTACAATGAGCAGTTCTTC.

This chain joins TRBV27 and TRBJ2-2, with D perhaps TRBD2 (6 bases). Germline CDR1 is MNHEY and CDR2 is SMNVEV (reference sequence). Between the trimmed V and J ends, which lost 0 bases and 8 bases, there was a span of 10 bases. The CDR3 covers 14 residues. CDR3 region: CASSLSSGWGELFF. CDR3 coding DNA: TGTGCCAGCAGTTTATCGAGCGGGTGGGGGGAGCTGTTTTTT.

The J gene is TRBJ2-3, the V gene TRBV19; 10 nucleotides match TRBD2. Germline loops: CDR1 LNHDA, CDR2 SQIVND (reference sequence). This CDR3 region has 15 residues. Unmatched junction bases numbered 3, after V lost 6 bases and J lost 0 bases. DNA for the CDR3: TGTGCCAGTAGCCGAGCGGGGGGGAGCACAGATACGCAGTATTTT. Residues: CASSRAGGSTDTQYF.

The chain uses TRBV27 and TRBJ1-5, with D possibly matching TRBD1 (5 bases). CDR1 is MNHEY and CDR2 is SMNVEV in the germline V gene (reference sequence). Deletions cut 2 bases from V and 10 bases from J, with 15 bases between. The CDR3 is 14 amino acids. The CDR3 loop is CASSLVKVGGPQHF. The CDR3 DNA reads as TGTGCCAGCAGTTTAGTGAAGGTGGGGGGACCCCAGCATTTT.

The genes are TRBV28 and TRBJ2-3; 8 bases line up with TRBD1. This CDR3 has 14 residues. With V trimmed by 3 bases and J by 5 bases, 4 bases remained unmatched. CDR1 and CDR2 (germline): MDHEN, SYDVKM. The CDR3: CASSLPGGRDTQYF. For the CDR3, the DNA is TGTGCCAGCAGTTTGCCAGGGGGCAGAGATACGCAGTATTTT.

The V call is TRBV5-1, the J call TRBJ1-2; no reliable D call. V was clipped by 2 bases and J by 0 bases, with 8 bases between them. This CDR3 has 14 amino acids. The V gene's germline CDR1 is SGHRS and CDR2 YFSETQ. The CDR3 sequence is CASSFQSSNYGYTF. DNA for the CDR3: TGCGCCAGCAGCTTTCAGTCTTCTAACTATGGCTACACCTTC. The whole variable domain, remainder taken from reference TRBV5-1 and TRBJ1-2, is KAGVTQTPRYLIKTRGQQVTLSCSPISGHRSVSWYQQTPGQGLQFLFEYFSETQRNKGNFPGRFSGRQFSNSRSEMNVSTLELGDSALYLCASSFQSSNYGYTFGSGTRLTVV.

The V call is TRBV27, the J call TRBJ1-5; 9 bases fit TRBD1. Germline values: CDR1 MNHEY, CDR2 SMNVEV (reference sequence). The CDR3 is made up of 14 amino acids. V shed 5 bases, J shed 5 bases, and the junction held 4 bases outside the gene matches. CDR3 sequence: CASSPGTGYQPQHF. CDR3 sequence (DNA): TGTGCCAGCAGTCCTGGGACAGGGTATCAGCCCCAGCATTTT.

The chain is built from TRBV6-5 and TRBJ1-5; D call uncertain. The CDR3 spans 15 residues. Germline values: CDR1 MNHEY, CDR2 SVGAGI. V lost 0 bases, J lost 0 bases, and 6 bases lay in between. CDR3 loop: CASSYSTYSNQPQHF. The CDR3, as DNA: TGTGCCAGCAGTTACTCCACTTATAGCAATCAGCCCCAGCATTTT.

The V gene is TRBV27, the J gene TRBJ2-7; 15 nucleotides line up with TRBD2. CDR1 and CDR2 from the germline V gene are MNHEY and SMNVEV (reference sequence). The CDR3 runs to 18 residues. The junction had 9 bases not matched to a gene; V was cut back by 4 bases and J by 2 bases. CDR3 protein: CASSSPGTSGRSPYEQYF. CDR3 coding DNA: TGTGCCAGCAGTTCCCCAGGGACTAGCGGGAGGAGTCCCTACGAGCAGTACTTC.

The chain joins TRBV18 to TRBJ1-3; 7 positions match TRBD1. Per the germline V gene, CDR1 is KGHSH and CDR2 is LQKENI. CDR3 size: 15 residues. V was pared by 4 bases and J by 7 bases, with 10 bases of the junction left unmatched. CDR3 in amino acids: CASSLRTGPSNTIYF. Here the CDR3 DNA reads TGTGCCAGCTCACTCCGGACAGGACCTAGCAACACCATATATTTT.

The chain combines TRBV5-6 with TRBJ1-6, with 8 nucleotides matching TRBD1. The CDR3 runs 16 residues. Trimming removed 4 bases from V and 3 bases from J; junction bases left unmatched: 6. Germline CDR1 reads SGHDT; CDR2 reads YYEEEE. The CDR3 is CASSRTTGVYNSPLHF. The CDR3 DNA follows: TGTGCCAGCAGCCGTACGACAGGGGTCTATAATTCACCCCTCCACTTT.

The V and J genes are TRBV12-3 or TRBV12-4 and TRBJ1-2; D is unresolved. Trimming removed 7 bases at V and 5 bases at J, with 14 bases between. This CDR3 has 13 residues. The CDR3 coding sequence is TGTGCCAGCAATCTCGGGGTCGGGTATGGCTACACCTTC. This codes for CASNLGVGYGYTF.

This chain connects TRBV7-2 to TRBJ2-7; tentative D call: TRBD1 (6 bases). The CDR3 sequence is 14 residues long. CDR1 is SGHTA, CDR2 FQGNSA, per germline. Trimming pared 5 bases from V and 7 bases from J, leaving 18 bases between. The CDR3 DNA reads TGTGCCAGCAGCCACACGACAGGCCGGACGGAGCAGTACTTC. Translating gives CASSHTTGRTEQYF.